What follows are 28 T cell receptor beta chains derived from one specimen sequenced in a study of OX40 agonist ivuxolimab in advanced cancers. The library was produced with the immunoSEQ multiplex PCR assay. TCRdb took over this immuneACCESS table, retaining in-frame rearrangements with V and J assigned. Such tables are incomplete; in checked studies, under half of the missing clones stem from an unresolved V gene, and the remainder is unexplained. The sample contains 45,000 to 50,000 clones, about 85% of them found a single time. The ten largest clones capture just over 50% of the sample. Sequences were derived from CD4+ or CD8+ T cells sorted from blood, sampled in a trial of the OX40 agonist ivuxolimab. All receptors derive from an adult with an advanced solid tumor such as melanoma, head and neck, liver or kidney cancer.

The chain recombines TRBV2 with TRBJ2-7; D remains ambiguous. CDR3 length equals 12 residues. Per germline, CDR1 SNHLY and CDR2 FYNNEI. Deletions cut 3 bases from V and 2 bases from J, with 5 bases between. The CDR3 protein is CASSEYTYEQYF. Here the CDR3 DNA reads TGTGCCAGCAGTGAGTACACCTACGAGCAGTACTTC.

V usage is TRBV7-2 and J usage is TRBJ1-6; D possibly corresponds to TRBD1 (5 bases). The CDR3 runs to 18 residues. Germline CDR1 is SGHTA and CDR2 is FQGNSA. With 5 bases removed from V and 0 bases from J, the gap between germline ends came to 17 bases. The CDR3, as DNA: TGTGCCAGCAGCCTACCCAAGGGGAGGAGCTCCTATAATTCACCCCTCCACTTT. As protein: CASSLPKGRSSYNSPLHF.

The chain has TRBV5-1 and TRBJ2-1; 13 bases map to TRBD2. Per the germline V gene, CDR1 is SGHRS and CDR2 is YFSETQ. Trimming at V came to 1 base and at J to 6 bases, leaving 4 bases not matched to a gene. The CDR3 contains 16 residues. The CDR3 sequence: CASSLRTSGSINEQFF. The DNA of the CDR3 is TGCGCCAGCAGCTTGAGGACTAGCGGGAGCATCAATGAGCAGTTCTTC.

The rearrangement joins TRBV29-1 to TRBJ2-3; no clear D. This CDR3 contains 12 residues. V was pared by 2 bases and J by 5 bases, with 8 bases between. Germline CDR1 and CDR2: SQVTM and ANQGSEA. The CDR3 DNA is TGCAGCGTTGAACTGTTCGGAGATACGCAGTATTTT. This codes for CSVELFGDTQYF.

This clone has just a few counts. The V and J genes are TRBV19 and TRBJ1-5; 9 nucleotides match TRBD1. The V gene's germline CDR1 is LNHDA and CDR2 SQIVND (reference sequence). CDR3 length: 14 amino acids. Germline trimming cut 2 bases from V and 8 bases from J; bases unmatched to any gene: 4. The CDR3 loop reads CASSITGGGKPQHF. CDR3 DNA sequence: TGTGCCAGTAGTATAACAGGGGGCGGGAAGCCCCAGCATTTT.

J is TRBJ2-2 and V is TRBV29-1; D is perhaps TRBD1 (5 bases). Germline V gives CDR1 SQVTM, CDR2 ANQGSEA. Trimming took off 4 bases at V and 2 bases at J, with 11 bases between the two ends. This CDR3 contains 14 residues. This CDR3 reads CSVVGVYNTGELFF. The CDR3 DNA reads as TGCAGCGTTGTAGGGGTTTACAACACCGGGGAGCTGTTTTTT.

The chain combines TRBV9 with TRBJ1-3, with D perhaps TRBD1 (5 bases). Trimming cost V 0 bases and J 4 bases, with 14 bases left between them. Per the germline V gene, CDR1 is SGDLS and CDR2 is YYNGEE. This CDR3 is built from 16 residues. CDR3 sequence reads: CASSVDLRGAGNTIYF. The CDR3 DNA follows: TGTGCCAGCAGCGTAGATCTAAGGGGCGCGGGAAACACCATATATTTT.

This clone was counted only a few times. The rearrangement links TRBV4-3 to TRBJ2-3, with TRBD2 matching over 8 bases. The CDR3 extends over 13 amino acids. Per the germline V gene, CDR1 is LGHNA and CDR2 is YSLEER. V shed 0 bases and J 13 bases; nucleotides not matched to a gene: 6. The CDR3 protein is CASSQDNSGGEYF. CDR3 nucleotides: TGCGCCAGCAGCCAAGACAACTCCGGGGGGGAGTATTTT.

This clone was picked up one time. The chain uses TRBV6-5 and TRBJ1-1; D not certain. Trimming removed 5 bases from V and 5 bases from J, with 12 bases in between. Germline CDR1 MNHEY, CDR2 SVGAGI. The CDR3 contains 13 residues. CDR3 nucleotides: TGTGCCAGCAGTCCAACGATGAGTACTGAAGCTTTCTTT. Its protein product is CASSPTMSTEAFF.

The rearrangement uses TRBV5-1 and TRBJ2-1; D possibly matches TRBD1 or TRBD2 (5 bases each). Trimming removed 7 bases from V and 5 bases from J, with 28 bases in between. CDR1 and CDR2 from the germline V gene are SGHRS and YFSETQ. CDR3 length equals 18 residues. CDR3 region: CASCYYGRNRDGDNEQFF. The CDR3, as DNA: TGCGCCAGCTGTTATTATGGGCGAAACCGGGACGGCGACAATGAGCAGTTCTTC. Combining the CDR3 with reference TRBV5-1 and TRBJ2-1 gives the whole variable domain KAGVTQTPRYLIKTRGQQVTLSCSPISGHRSVSWYQQTPGQGLQFLFEYFSETQRNKGNFPGRFSGRQFSNSRSEMNVSTLELGDSALYLCASCYYGRNRDGDNEQFFGPGTRLTVL.

This chain links TRBV10-2 with TRBJ2-1; D might be TRBD1 (5 bases). V lost 1 base and J 6 bases, leaving 13 bases between the germline ends. The CDR3 totals 15 residues. Germline V gene lookup returns CDR1 WSHSY and CDR2 SAAADI. The CDR3 loop reads CASSEWGRIGNEQFF. CDR3 in DNA: TGCGCCAGCAGTGAGTGGGGCCGTATTGGCAATGAGCAGTTCTTC.

Written as DNA, the CDR3 is TGTGCCAGCAGTGAAGTAACCATGGTGTTGGGGGGTAAGGAAAACATTCAGTACTTC. This codes for CASSEVTMVLGGKENIQYF. This chain links TRBV2 with TRBJ2-4, with D perhaps TRBD2 (6 bases). The CDR3 contains 19 residues. V shed 1 base and J shed 5 bases, with 24 bases lying between them. Looked up from germline, CDR1 is SNHLY and CDR2 is FYNNEI. Full variable domain (missing parts from reference TRBV2 and TRBJ2-4): EPEVTQTPSHQVTQMGQEVILRCVPISNHLYFYWYRQILGQKVEFLVSFYNNEISEKSEIFDDQFSVERPDGSNFTLKIRSTKLEDSAMYFCASSEVTMVLGGKENIQYFGAGTRLSVL.

This clone was seen a few times. This chain links TRBV9 with TRBJ2-5; TRBD2 matches at 8 bases. The J call is uncertain, as TRBJ2-7 better fits the DNA end. Germline CDR1 SGDLS, CDR2 YYNGEE. This CDR3 is built from 15 residues. CDR3 sequence: CASSPQPGLAYEQYF. The CDR3 DNA reads TGTGCCAGCAGCCCTCAGCCGGGACTAGCCTACGAGCAGTACTTC.

The gene calls are TRBV9 and TRBJ1-2, with no clear D. The CDR3 loop spans 11 amino acids. Germline CDR1 and CDR2: SGDLS and YYNGEE. V lost 7 bases and J lost 10, with 14 bases in between. The DNA of the CDR3 is TGTGCCAGCGGCACGAGACCGGACTACACCTTC. Amino acids: CASGTRPDYTF.

This chain uses TRBV6-1 with TRBJ1-5; 7 bases match TRBD1. The V gene end was trimmed by 6 bases and the J gene end by 6 bases; junction bases not matched to a gene: 5. The CDR3 length is 13 residues. In germline, CDR1 is MNHNS, CDR2 SASEGT. The CDR3 nucleotides read TGTGCCAGCAGGCTAACAGGGGCTCAGCCCCAGCATTTT. Translating gives CASRLTGAQPQHF.

The V and J genes are TRBV4-1 and TRBJ2-7, with TRBD1 as a possible D gene (6 bases). Trimming took 4 bases from V and 5 from J, leaving 36 bases between them. Germline V gene lookup returns CDR1 MGHRA and CDR2 YSYEKL. This CDR3 has 21 residues. The CDR3 nucleotides read TGCGCCAGCAGCCCTCCGGGGACACTTCCCGATTGGCCCAAGTTGCTCCACGAGCAGTACTTC. Translation gives CASSPPGTLPDWPKLLHEQYF.

The genes are TRBV11-3 and TRBJ2-3; D may be TRBD2 (6 bases). CDR1 SGHNT and CDR2 YENEEA come from the germline V gene. This CDR3 is built from 14 residues. V was clipped by 2 bases and J by 4 bases, with 10 bases between them. CDR3 region: CASSLFAGSDTQYF. CDR3 bases: TGTGCCAGCAGCTTATTCGCGGGATCAGATACGCAGTATTTT. The variable domain in full, with the rest retrieved from reference TRBV11-3 and TRBJ2-3, is EAGVVQSPRYKIIEKKQPVAFWCNPISGHNTLYWYLQNLGQGPELLIRYENEEAVDDSQLPKDRFSAERLKGVDSTLKIQPAELGDSAVYLCASSLFAGSDTQYFGPGTRLTVL.

CDR3 loop: CASSLIMFSRAFQETQYF. CDR3 coding DNA: TGTGCCAGCAGCCTGATTATGTTCAGTCGGGCATTTCAAGAGACCCAGTACTTC. The chain has TRBV7-9 and TRBJ2-5, with unresolved D. CDR3 length equals 18 residues. V was clipped by 5 bases and J by 2 bases, with 24 bases between them. CDR1 is SEHNR, CDR2 FQNEAQ, per germline (reference sequence).

This chain uses TRBV2 with TRBJ1-5; a possible D gene is TRBD1 (6 bases). Trimming removed 6 bases from V and 1 base from J, with 10 bases in between. Germline V CDR1 and CDR2: SNHLY, FYNNEI. This CDR3 has 14 residues. CDR3 nucleotides: TGTGCCAGCAGACAGGGCGGGAGCAATCAGCCCCAGCATTTT. Protein product: CASRQGGSNQPQHF.

The rearrangement joins TRBV5-8 to TRBJ2-3; D may correspond to TRBD1 or TRBD2 (6 bases each). Trimming shortened V by 4 bases and J by 8 bases, and 11 bases separated the two germline ends. The V gene's germline CDR1 is SGHTS and CDR2 YDEGEE. CDR3 length equals 12 residues. The CDR3 sequence: CASSLGGSTQYF. As DNA, the CDR3 is TGTGCCAGCAGCCTCGGGGGCTCTACGCAGTATTTT.

V gene TRBV10-2 combines with J gene TRBJ2-1, with 10 bases lining up with TRBD1. This CDR3 contains 13 residues. The V gene end was trimmed by 7 bases and the J gene end by 5 bases; junction bases not matched to a gene: 2. Germline V gene data show CDR1 as WSHSY and CDR2 as SAAADI. CDR3 coding DNA: TGCGCCAGCAAGGGACAGGGGAACAATGAGCAGTTCTTC. This codes for CASKGQGNNEQFF.

In its sample, this clone was seen once. The chain uses TRBV7-2 and TRBJ2-5, with 7 bases aligning to TRBD1. This CDR3 is 14 amino acids long. Germline V gives CDR1 SGHTA, CDR2 FQGNSA. Germline trimming cut 5 bases from V and 3 bases from J; bases unmatched to any gene: 6. DNA for the CDR3: TGTGCCAGCAGCCGTGGGGACAGAAAAGAGACCCAGTACTTC. Its translation is CASSRGDRKETQYF.

The J gene is TRBJ2-3, the V gene TRBV5-1, with 8 bases fitting TRBD1. CDR1 is SGHRS, CDR2 YFSETQ, per germline. This CDR3 has 19 residues. J was trimmed by 0 bases and V by 4 bases; bases with no gene match: 16. The CDR3, as DNA: TGCGCCAGCAGCGGACCCTCGACAGGGGCGCCCCTTAGCACAGATACGCAGTATTTT. This encodes CASSGPSTGAPLSTDTQYF. The complete variable domain, with remaining parts taken from reference TRBV5-1 and TRBJ2-3, reads KAGVTQTPRYLIKTRGQQVTLSCSPISGHRSVSWYQQTPGQGLQFLFEYFSETQRNKGNFPGRFSGRQFSNSRSEMNVSTLELGDSALYLCASSGPSTGAPLSTDTQYFGPGTRLTVL.

The J gene is TRBJ2-2, the V gene TRBV27; 10 bases map to TRBD2. Germline V gives CDR1 MNHEY, CDR2 SMNVEV (reference sequence). This CDR3 has 17 residues. The V segment lost 1 base and the J segment 8 bases; nucleotides outside the gene matches: 10. In DNA, the CDR3 is TGTGCCAGCAGTTTATGGTCGAGCGGGAGGGCCGTAGGGGAGCTGTTTTTT. Encoded protein: CASSLWSSGRAVGELFF.

CDR3: CASSHQYTTGISYNEQFF. CDR3 nucleotide sequence: TGCGCCAGCAGCCACCAGTACACGACAGGGATCTCCTACAATGAGCAGTTCTTC. This sequence joins TRBV4-1 and TRBJ2-1; 7 bases map to TRBD1. The CDR3 loop spans 18 amino acids. V trimming: 3 bases; J trimming: 0 bases; junction bases outside the gene matches: 11. Germline CDR1 MGHRA, CDR2 YSYEKL.

J is TRBJ1-2 and V is TRBV19, with D perhaps matching TRBD1 (5 bases). Germline V gives CDR1 LNHDA, CDR2 SQIVND (reference sequence). V gave up 5 bases and J gave up 6 bases, with 19 bases separating them. The CDR3 has 15 residues. The chain's CDR3 is CASSDRDGFSDGYTF. CDR3 sequence (DNA): TGTGCCAGTAGTGACCGGGACGGATTCTCTGATGGCTACACCTTC.

CDR3: CASTVSVDIAYEQYF. CDR3 coding DNA: TGTGCCAGCACCGTCTCGGTGGACATTGCCTACGAGCAGTACTTC. The chain joins TRBV6-1 to TRBJ2-7, with D possibly matching TRBD1 (5 bases). Trimming left V 7 bases short and J 2 bases short, with 18 bases between. Germline-derived CDR1 and CDR2 are MNHNS and SASEGT. The CDR3 totals 15 residues.

The CDR3 nucleotides read TGTGCCAGCAGTGACCCGGGACTAGCGGGGGCCCAGGAGCAGTACTTC. As protein: CASSDPGLAGAQEQYF. The chain is built from TRBV6-4 and TRBJ2-7; TRBD2 matches at 14 bases. The CDR3 is 16 residues long. The V gene's germline CDR1 is MRHNA and CDR2 SNTAGT. Losses at the gene ends were 2 bases for V and 7 bases for J; bases not matched to a gene: 7.